The T cell receptor beta chain described here comes from a study of identical twins (dated by TCRdb to between 2015 and 2016). Background on the whole study: The study deep-sequenced TCR alpha and beta repertoires from monozygotic twins, unrelated adults of various ages and cord blood to test whether fetal clonotypes persist. To rule out contamination, replicate twin experiments were performed at different times with different library preparation protocols. General findings and caveats noted by the study authors: Out-of-frame TCR alpha sharing in monozygotic twins was systematically underestimated by recombination models, whereas sharing between unrelated individuals was in agreement with the recombination models. Compared with coincidental sharing between unrelated individuals, an excess of low generation-probability sequences was observed among out-of-frame TCR alpha sequences shared between twins. A weaker excess of twin sharing was found in beta out-of-frame sequences because the signal-to-noise ratio was lowered by fewer shared sequences. Because the same donors could not be followed over many years, the conclusions relied on cross-sectional statistical analysis. Fewer insertions were carried by abundant cord blood beta clonotypes; a weaker similar trend was observed in young adult naive repertoires, while no such trend was observed in memory repertoires. Invariant T cells such as MAIT and iNKT could partly confound zero-insertion analyses, though diverse VJ usage argued against this for most clonotypes.

Library construction relied on 5' RACE. Data came from an Illumina HiSeq 2000. A universal primer binding site was added through template switching, and the final cDNA carried a unique molecular identifier so that TCR cDNA molecules could be counted accurately. Specific primers in the conserved constant-segment region were used to synthesize first-strand cDNA for TCR alpha and beta chains. To control for contamination, each cDNA library was double barcoded with a SMART-Mk sample barcode plus Illumina barcodes. Two successive PCR steps introduced TruSeq adapter sequences along with Illumina sample barcodes. Sequencing of the TCR alpha and beta cDNA libraries was done on the Illumina HiSeq platform using custom primers. On the study's bioinformatics: MiGEC was used to process raw reads and extract unique molecular identifiers, and MiXCR was used to find CDR3 positions. Recombination models were inferred per individual with the repgenHMM and IGoR tools using an EM algorithm. The tcR package in R was used for shared clonotype analysis, with sharing normalized by the product of cloneset sizes. Out-of-frame nonproductive sequences were analyzed to study raw recombination free of thymic and clonal selection effects. The raw public data were reprocessed by TCRdb itself: fastp quality trimming at Q25, MiXCR clonotype calling, in-frame beta chains only. Merged by CDR3 protein, the rows form single entries marked with the most common genes and DNA. TCRdb's processing, not the authors' own work, is the source of the V and J calls. In all, the sample holds roughly 720,000 distinct CDR3 sequences, and 15% to 20% of those were seen once. About an eighth of the sample comes from the top ten.

All donors were healthy Caucasians. The twin cohort consisted of three pairs of female monozygotic twins, all aged roughly 18 to 29 years. RNA for TCR libraries was isolated from peripheral blood mononuclear cells. Spanning cysteine to phenylalanine, the CDR3 consists of 14 amino acids. Kept here is only the CDR3 DNA, which spans 42 bases and is read in frame from base 1. CDR1 and CDR2, looked up from the germline V gene, are KGHDR and SFDVKD. V sheds 2 bases and J sheds 5 bases, leaving 9 bases between their ends. This clonotype was seen a few times. Its antigen has not been determined. No quality values exist for individual bases; no much larger clone is one base distant. This same sample was also taken into another study, of T cells expressing NK-cell markers. The second paper states: In sorted CD3+CD56+NKG2C+, CD3+CD56+NKG2C- and CD3+CD56-NKG2C+ T-cell subsets from eight donors, TCR beta-chain repertoires were profiled. Among the eight sequenced donors, only one was HCMV-seronegative, while the other seven were HCMV-seropositive. In several experiments an anti-gammadeltaTCR antibody was added to restrict sorting to alphabetaTCR-expressing T cells. In 5 to 7 donors, the dominant CD3+CD56+NKG2C+ clonotypes ranked among the top 10 CD8+ clonotypes, making up about 1.0-7.0% of CD8+ T cells. Those dominant clonotypes were again the most abundant among CD3+CD56-NKG2C+ cells in several donors, at about 28.3-60.1%. It remained unclear whether the expanded NKG2C-expressing T cell clones were specific for HCMV antigens. The eight sequenced donors were randomly selected healthy volunteers, three men and five women. To determine HCMV serostatus, a commercial ELISA kit was used to detect HCMV-specific IgG in serum. Bulk peripheral blood T-cell repertoires were additionally sequenced from unsorted PBMC for over five donors. MIGEC handled demultiplexing of the reads and grouping by UMI, while MiTCR was used to assemble and quantify clonotypes. To remove erroneous sequences, TCR cDNA sequences were retained only when supported by two or more reads. The tcR package was used for downstream repertoire analysis, with clonotypes matched between fractions based on CDR3 nucleotide sequence plus V segment. VDJmatch was used to annotate antigen specificity against VDJdb, with one amino acid substitution in CDR3 permitted.

The sequenced material came from PBMCs. The V gene is TRBV24-1 and the J gene is TRBJ2-1; TRBD1 is possibly the D segment (6 matching bases). This receptor was taken from a woman between 18 and 29 years old in good health. The CDR3 sequence is CATSDSGTNNEQFF. The DNA reads TGTGCCACCAGTGATTCCGGGACAAACAATGAGCAGTTCTTC.